The clone carrying this TCR beta chain was seen a few times. Its specificity is not known. These data originate in a study of blood T cells in healthy people across ages. V was pared by 4 bases and J by 4 bases, with 13 bases between. The CDR3 is 15 amino acids. General study findings and limits: There were more naive CD4+ cells and higher diversity in long-lived donors than in aged donors.

A second PCR, run for about 6 to 11 cycles, used a sample-barcoded 5' primer plus a J-beta primer mix. TCRdb ran MiXCR on the 5' RACE reads and lists one entry per CDR3 protein. The sample lists about 590,000 distinct CDR3 sequences; roughly 30% were seen once. V is TRBV12-3 or TRBV12-4 and J is TRBJ1-4, with a weak D call TRBD1 (6 bases). The sequenced material came from blood. The receptor comes from an elderly woman in good health. The CDR3 sequence: CASSSGQQFNEKLFF. CDR3 bases: TGTGCCAGCAGTTCTGGACAGCAATTTAATGAAAAACTGTTTTTT.